This TCR beta chain comes out of a study of response to subunit inactivated influenza vaccine. Study outcomes and limitations: That few new T cells are recruited by each seasonal influenza vaccination was the authors' suggestion.

To note about this clonotype: What it binds is not known.

TCRdb called the RT-PCR reads again in MiXCR, with one record for every CDR3 protein. The sample holds about 240,000 distinct CDR3 sequences, 12% seen once. This CDR3 spans 15 amino acids. The germline V gene has CDR1 SGDLS and CDR2 YYNGEE. V was trimmed by 4 bases and J by 4 bases, leaving 12 bases between them. The sample consisted of non-naive T cells sorted from PBMCs, taken 14 to 15 days before vaccination. The chain joins TRBV9 to TRBJ2-6; unclear D gene. This TCR was sampled from a man aged 45-65 years who received an inactivated influenza vaccine. The CDR3 DNA follows: TGTGCCAGCAGCAGAGAAGGGTCCGGGGCCAACGTCCTGACTTTC. It yields the protein CASSREGSGANVLTF.